This TCR beta chain originates from a study of neurological immune-mediated disorders. The authors made cDNA by 5'RACE with 10-nucleotide random UMIs. TCRdb independently ran MiXCR on the 5' RACE reads; one entry per CDR3 protein. The sample holds roughly 80,000 distinct CDR3 sequences, roughly 9.5% seen once. Study-level points and caveats: No CDR3 amino acid sequences recurred among expanded clones across subjects, suggesting private repertoires in all groups. HTLV-1-associated myelopathy led in TCR clonal expansion, while multiple sclerosis ranked lowest, below healthy controls.

The CDR3 runs 13 residues. After removal of 7 bases from V and 8 bases from J, the junction contained 4 bases not matched to a gene. Germline lookup yields CDR1 LNHDA and CDR2 SQIVND (reference sequence). The table lists this clonotype with many counts. Its specificity is not known. The sequenced material came from PBMCs. This receptor was taken from a man aged 45 to 65 in good health. This chain joins TRBV19 and TRBJ1-4; 10 bases match TRBD1. As DNA, the CDR3 is TGTGCCAGTACCGGGACAGGGGTAGAAAAACTGTTTTTT. This gives the protein CASTGTGVEKLFF.